These T cell receptor beta chains were read from a single sample in a study of OX40 agonist ivuxolimab in advanced cancers. Sequencing was performed with immunoSEQ multiplex PCR; in TCRdb, only in-frame clones are kept and a portion is missing. The sample shows tens of thousands of clones, more than 80% of them seen only once. Sequencing used CD4+ or CD8+ T cells sorted from blood, obtained in a trial of the OX40 agonist ivuxolimab. The receptor set was obtained from an adult with an advanced solid tumor such as melanoma, head and neck, liver or kidney cancer. Each CDR3 is given with its conserved first and last residue.

TRBV19 | 12 | CASSRRLNEQFF
TRBV4-3 | 16 | CASSQEGGGVYNEQFF
TRBV5-6 | 13 | CASSLERRNEQFF
TRBV18 | 16 | CASSPGPVGVLYEQYF
TRBV7-3 | 14 | CASSLTYSRGGYTF
TRBV6-1 | 12 | CASSEPVYEQYF
TRBV7-8 | 18 | CASSLALLAEIKGNEQFF
TRBV12-2 | 19 | CASRLAQAGLPNSNQPQHF
TRBV2 | 14 | CASRWQGNTDTQYF
TRBV18 | 12 | CASSLETDTQYF
TRBV7-6 | 14 | CASSPFQGSYEQYF
TRBV6-5 | 13 | CASSSGGNYGYTF
TRBV5-4 | 11 | CASSLGYEQYF
TRBV7-8 | 19 | CASSGLGTSGGSSYNEQFF
TRBV18 | 15 | CASSPVRGENTEAFF
TRBV30 | 14 | CAWSPGRDNEKLFF
TRBV6-5 | 13 | CASSYRISYEQYF
TRBV6-1 | 14 | CASSAGSSTDTQYF
TRBV5-4 | 13 | CASSLAGHGEQYF
TRBV28 | 15 | CASSKLAGSAREQYF
TRBV19 | 13 | CASSIGDSYEQYF
TRBV7-8 | 17 | CASSSLETGGFTYEQYF
TRBV7-9 | 14 | CASSFATGNYGYTF
TRBV7-8 | 16 | CASSLQGQISGNTIYF
TRBV15 | 17 | CATSTFPFGGPNTEAFF
TRBV18 | 14 | CASSPPLYQETQYF
TRBV5-6 | 14 | CASSLVSSYNEQFF
TRBV5-1 | 13 | CASSVQGSDTQYF
TRBV6-4 | 15 | CASSADIYSNQPQHF
TRBV19 | 15 | CASSIDGTGNYEQYF
TRBV9 | 17 | CASSVYHPGETNTEAFF
TRBV5-1 | 15 | CASSLGQGGQETQYF
TRBV29-1 | 14 | CSVPGLAGAVAQYF
TRBV7-9 | 15 | CASILGLAGGNEQFF
TRBV11-2 | 16 | CASSYTGGASTDTQYF
TRBV11-2 | 15 | CASSLEGTGGDTIYF
TRBV18 | 15 | CASSPTRASTDTQYF
TRBV6-5 | 14 | CASSFDRFNQPQHF
TRBV2 | 13 | CASTETSRETQYF
TRBV13 | 13 | CASNRDRVDEQYF
TRBV5-1 | 11 | CASSFRDTQYF
TRBV7-2 | 15 | CASSLESSRGYEQYF
TRBV4-1 | 16 | CASSKTGTRLSDTQYF
TRBV11-2 | 11 | CASSPGQFMFF
TRBV15 | 17 | CATSRAPNRYSNQPQHF